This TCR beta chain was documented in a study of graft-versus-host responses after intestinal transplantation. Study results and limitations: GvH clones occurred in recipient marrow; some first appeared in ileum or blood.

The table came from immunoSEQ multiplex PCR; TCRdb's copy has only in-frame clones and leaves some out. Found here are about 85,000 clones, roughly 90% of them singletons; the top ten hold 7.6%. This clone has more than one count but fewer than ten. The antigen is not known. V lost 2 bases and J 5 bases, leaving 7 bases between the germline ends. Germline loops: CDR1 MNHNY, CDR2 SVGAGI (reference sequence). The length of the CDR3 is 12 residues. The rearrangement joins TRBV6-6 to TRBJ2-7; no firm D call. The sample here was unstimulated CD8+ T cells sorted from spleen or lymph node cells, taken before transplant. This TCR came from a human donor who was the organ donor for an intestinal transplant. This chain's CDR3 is CASSYVSNEQYF. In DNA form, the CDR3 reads TGTGCCAGCAGTTACGTTTCCAACGAGCAGTACTTC.